This TCR beta chain came from a study of OX40 agonist ivuxolimab in advanced cancers. As for the study in general: Participants, 75% to 85% male, averaged approximately 56 years of age, ranging from roughly 23 to 80.

On this clone: Its antigen remains unknown.

V lost 3 bases, J lost 1 base, and 5 bases stayed unmatched. The V gene's germline CDR1 is LGHNT and CDR2 FRNRAP. The CDR3 is 16 amino acids. Study-wide results and limits: More expanded clones were seen, on average, in CD8+ T cells than in CD4+. Clonal expansion was seen in CD4+ and CD8+ blood T cells by week 6 at 0.1 to 3.0 mg/kg. Some nonresponders additionally presented with little normalized T-cell clonal expansion.

Libraries were prepared by immunoSEQ multiplex PCR; TCRdb keeps only in-frame clonotypes and omits some of them. The table has tens of thousands of clones, 91% seen once. The sequencing here drew on CD4+ or CD8+ T cells sorted from blood, taken in a trial of the OX40 agonist ivuxolimab. The V call is TRBV12-5, the J call TRBJ2-2, with 7 positions matching TRBD1. The receptor's source is an adult with an advanced solid tumor such as melanoma, head and neck, liver or kidney cancer. The CDR3 here is CASGFNRDRNTGELFF. The CDR3 DNA is TGTGCTAGTGGTTTTAACCGGGACAGGAACACCGGGGAGCTGTTTTTT.